This paragraph covers one TCR beta chain sequence. The data stem from a study of control samples from healthy donors and cancer patients. This CDR3 is 15 amino acids long. CDR1 is MNHEY and CDR2 is SVGEGT in the germline V gene. V dropped 4 bases and J dropped 9; count of bases not matched to a gene: 7. Sequencing was performed with immunoSEQ multiplex PCR; in TCRdb, only in-frame clones are kept and a portion is missing. The sample has 68,000 or so clones; about 83% are singletons. J is TRBJ2-1 and V is TRBV6-2 or TRBV6-3; 12 bases fit TRBD2. The receptor's source is a man aged 55-75 years in good health. Sequenced: blood. DNA for the CDR3: TGTGCCAGCAGTTGGCTAGCGGGAGGGGTTGGTGAGCAGTTCTTC. This sequence encodes CASSWLAGGVGEQFF.